This T cell receptor beta chain emerged from a study of cytomegalovirus exposure and HLA in healthy donors. Study overall: Roughly 180 million T cells yielded 117 million unique TCR beta sequences in earlier analysis. Within an early data release were roughly 83 million unique TCRs drawn from HLA-typed donors. Most genotyped donors, 81% of around 370, had Caucasian-associated genetic ancestry.

V dropped 5 bases and J dropped 2 bases, with 10 bases sitting between them. Per the germline V gene, CDR1 is MDHEN and CDR2 is SYDVKM. This CDR3 has 13 amino acids. 60 Vbeta and 13 Jbeta primers were used in PCR. Only in-frame clones appear in the TCRdb table, and some are missing; sequencing was by immunoSEQ multiplex PCR. The sample shows about 120,000 clones, about 86% of them seen only once. The TCR was taken from a middle-aged man in good health and CMV-seronegative. The specimen was PBMCs. The J gene is TRBJ2-7, the V gene TRBV28; D is unclear. CDR3 nucleotide sequence: TGTGCCAGCAGTCCTAGTGTCCCCTACGAGCAGTACTTC. Its protein product is CASSPSVPYEQYF.